The 32 T cell receptor beta chains below all came from one sample that was sequenced in a study of T cell repertoires in cytomegalovirus infection. TCRdb reanalysed the reads using MiXCR and keeps one entry per CDR3 protein. The sample has around 440,000 distinct CDR3 sequences; 11% are singletons. The sequencing sample was made of PBMCs. The receptors were sampled from a human donor in good health (CMV status not recorded). Some clones in this sample may be carry-over from other donors' samples.

This clonotype was seen repeatedly, ten times or more. The chain couples TRBV12-3 or TRBV12-4 to TRBJ1-1; D remains unclear. The CDR3 runs 14 residues. The V end was cut by 7 bases, the J end by 5 bases, with 17 bases between. The CDR3 loop is CASTLSGLGTEAFF. The CDR3 DNA is TGTGCCAGCACCCTCAGTGGGCTTGGGACTGAAGCTTTCTTT.

J is TRBJ2-1 and V is TRBV9; D unresolved. The V gene lost 4 bases and the J gene lost 9 bases, with 17 bases spanning the gap. Germline CDR1 SGDLS, CDR2 YYNGEE. CDR3 length: 14 amino acids. The CDR3 spells CASSQEELVGEQFF. The CDR3 coding sequence is TGTGCCAGCAGCCAGGAAGAGCTGGTAGGTGAGCAGTTCTTC.

This clonotype showed up just a few times. V usage is TRBV2 and J usage is TRBJ1-2, with D perhaps TRBD1 (5 bases). The germline gives CDR1 SNHLY, CDR2 FYNNEI. The V gene lost 3 bases and the J gene lost 4 bases, with 9 bases spanning the gap. This CDR3 contains 13 residues. Here the CDR3 reads CASSEDILYGYTF. CDR3 sequence (DNA): TGTGCCAGCAGTGAGGACATCCTCTATGGCTACACCTTC. The whole variable domain, filled in from reference TRBV2 and TRBJ1-2, reads EPEVTQTPSHQVTQMGQEVILRCVPISNHLYFYWYRQILGQKVEFLVSFYNNEISEKSEIFDDQFSVERPDGSNFTLKIRSTKLEDSAMYFCASSEDILYGYTFGSGTRLTVV.

This clonotype was detected ten times or more. The chain joins TRBV7-2 to TRBJ1-5; 8 bases match TRBD1. CDR1 SGHTA and CDR2 FQGNSA come from the germline V gene. Germline trimming cut 3 bases from V and 11 bases from J; bases unmatched to any gene: 9. This CDR3 spans 14 amino acids. The CDR3 loop is CASSFGQGPIAQHF. The DNA for the CDR3 is TGTGCCAGCAGCTTCGGACAGGGCCCCATAGCCCAGCATTTT.

This clonotype showed up many times. The rearrangement joins TRBV6-5 to TRBJ2-3, with D possibly matching TRBD2 (6 bases). In germline, CDR1 is MNHEY, CDR2 SVGAGI. Trimming cost V 2 bases and J 7 bases, with 19 bases left between them. The CDR3 length is 16 residues. CDR3 sequence (DNA): TGTGCCAGCAGTTACCCTAGGGCGGGATCTCCCCATACGCAGTATTTT. Translating gives CASSYPRAGSPHTQYF.

V gene TRBV14 combines with J gene TRBJ2-1; 9 nucleotides agree with TRBD2. J lost 5 bases, V lost 5 bases, and 10 bases had no gene match. The CDR3 length is 16 residues. CDR1 is SGHDN, CDR2 FVKESK, per germline. The CDR3 reads CASSTSGTSLHNEQFF. In nucleotides, the CDR3 is TGTGCCAGCAGCACCTCCGGGACTAGCCTCCACAATGAGCAGTTCTTC.

The chain links TRBV5-1 to TRBJ2-2; weak D call: TRBD1 (5 bases). Deletions cut 4 bases from V and 0 bases from J, with 13 bases between. The germline V gene has CDR1 SGHRS and CDR2 YFSETQ. The CDR3 extends over 16 amino acids. CDR3 coding DNA: TGCGCCAGCAGCGTTTCAGGGCTAGCGAACACCGGGGAGCTGTTTTTT. Residues: CASSVSGLANTGELFF.

The table lists this clonotype with a few counts. This chain links TRBV29-1 with TRBJ2-7; 11 nucleotides match TRBD1. This CDR3 is built from 12 residues. CDR1 is SQVTM and CDR2 is ANQGSEA in the germline V gene. V lost 6 bases, J lost 7 bases, and 5 bases stayed unmatched. CDR3 sequence (DNA): TGCAGCGTAGGACAGGGGGCAAATGAGCAGTACTTC. Protein: CSVGQGANEQYF.

This clonotype was recorded at least ten times. The chain combines TRBV5-4 with TRBJ2-3; TRBD1 matches 7 bases. This CDR3 contains 14 residues. V was clipped by 0 bases and J by 6 bases; unmatched bases: 4. The V gene's germline CDR1 is SGHNT and CDR2 YYREEE (reference sequence). The CDR3 sequence: CASSLGDREDTQYF. Here the CDR3 DNA reads TGTGCCAGCAGCTTGGGAGACAGGGAGGATACGCAGTATTTT. The full variable domain, with the rest looked up from reference TRBV5-4 and TRBJ2-3, is ETGVTQSPTHLIKTRGQQVTLRCSSQSGHNTVSWYQQALGQGPQFIFQYYREEENGRGNFPPRFSGLQFPNYSSELNVNALELDDSALYLCASSLGDREDTQYFGPGTRLTVL.

There are a few counts of this clonotype. The gene calls are TRBV20-1 and TRBJ2-3; 10 nucleotides line up with TRBD2. CDR1 and CDR2 from the germline V gene are DFQATT and SNEGSKA (reference sequence). This CDR3 has 14 residues. The CDR3 region is CSGQRLAGTDTQYF. The DNA for the CDR3 is TGCAGCGGCCAGAGACTAGCGGGTACGGATACGCAGTATTTT.

This clonotype was detected ten times or more. The V and J genes are TRBV2 and TRBJ2-2, with TRBD1 as a possible D gene (5 bases). The CDR3 runs to 14 residues. V gave up 4 bases and J gave up 1 base, with 7 bases separating them. The germline V gene encodes CDR1 SNHLY and CDR2 FYNNEI. The CDR3 DNA follows: TGTGCCAGCAGTGGCAGGGTGAACACCGGGGAGCTGTTTTTT. Translated, it gives CASSGRVNTGELFF. Based on the CDR3 plus reference TRBV2 and TRBJ2-2, the full variable domain is EPEVTQTPSHQVTQMGQEVILRCVPISNHLYFYWYRQILGQKVEFLVSFYNNEISEKSEIFDDQFSVERPDGSNFTLKIRSTKLEDSAMYFCASSGRVNTGELFFGEGSRLTVL.

In this sample, this clonotype turned up many times. The J gene is TRBJ1-2, the V gene TRBV12-5; 7 bases fit TRBD1. The J segment lost 8 bases and the V segment lost 3 bases, leaving 15 bases of the junction unmatched. Germline lookup yields CDR1 LGHNT and CDR2 FRNRAP. CDR3 length: 16 amino acids. The CDR3 protein is CASGFGDSDREYGYTF. The CDR3 DNA follows: TGTGCTAGTGGTTTCGGGGACTCAGACAGGGAGTACGGCTACACCTTC.

This clonotype was detected many times. The chain links TRBV7-9 to TRBJ2-3; 7 positions agree with TRBD1. The V gene end was trimmed by 4 bases and the J gene end by 2 bases; junction bases not matched to a gene: 3. CDR3 length equals 14 residues. CDR1 and CDR2 (germline): SEHNR, FQNEAQ (reference sequence). Here the CDR3 reads CASSWGQNTDTQYF. The CDR3 nucleotides read TGTGCCAGCAGCTGGGGACAGAACACAGATACGCAGTATTTT.

This clonotype was counted at least ten times. This chain uses TRBV7-2 with TRBJ2-7; D assignment may be TRBD1 or TRBD2 (5 bases each). The V and J ends lost 4 bases and 3 bases respectively, with 13 bases between them. Germline V gives CDR1 SGHTA, CDR2 FQGNSA. This CDR3 region has 14 residues. As DNA, the CDR3 is TGTGCCAGCAGCTCGGGACCGGCCGGCTACGAGCAGTACTTC. Its translation: CASSSGPAGYEQYF.

This clonotype came up a few times. V gene TRBV11-3 combines with J gene TRBJ2-7; tentatively, D is TRBD2 (6 bases). Germline CDR1 is SGHNT and CDR2 is YENEEA. This CDR3 contains 12 residues. V gave up 5 bases and J gave up 7 bases, with 12 bases separating them. The CDR3 is CASSPRGGEQYF. The CDR3 DNA follows: TGTGCCAGCAGCCCCCGAGGAGGGGAGCAGTACTTC.

The sample holds many counts of this clonotype. The chain employs TRBV28 and TRBJ2-3; 8 nucleotides align to TRBD2. The germline gives CDR1 MDHEN, CDR2 SYDVKM. There are 14 residues in the CDR3. The CDR3 protein is CVLGASGSTDTQYF. DNA for the CDR3: TGTGTCCTGGGGGCTAGCGGGAGCACAGATACGCAGTATTTT.

Turning to this clonotype: At one end, the junction sequence differs from germline, possibly due to a read error. The gene calls are TRBV29-1 and TRBJ1-1, with 9 nucleotides matching TRBD1. This CDR3 comprises 12 residues. Looked up from germline, CDR1 is SQVTM and CDR2 is ANQGSEA. The chain's CDR3 is CSVYRGPTETFF. The DNA for the CDR3 is TGCAGCGTCTACAGGGGGCCCACTGAAACTTTCTTT.

This clonotype was seen a few times. The rearrangement joins TRBV20-1 to TRBJ2-7; D unresolved. Germline V lookup: CDR1 DFQATT, CDR2 SNEGSKA (reference sequence). Trimming pared 1 base from V and 4 bases from J, leaving 11 bases between. This CDR3 region has 13 residues. The CDR3, as DNA: TGCAGTGCTAGAGGGGTCTCCTTGTACGAGCAGTACTTC. This sequence encodes CSARGVSLYEQYF.

The V call is TRBV24-1, the J call TRBJ2-2, with D possibly being TRBD1 (5 bases). Germline V CDR1 and CDR2: KGHDR, SFDVKD. The germline V and J ends were trimmed by 9 bases and 5 bases, with 12 bases remaining between them. The CDR3 is 13 residues long. Written as DNA, the CDR3 is TGTGCCACCCAAGACAGACCGACCGGGGAGCTGTTTTTT. Amino acids: CATQDRPTGELFF.

The chain combines TRBV4-1 with TRBJ2-1; 14 bases align to TRBD2. Germline V gene sequence: CDR1 MGHRA, CDR2 YSYEKL. V was clipped by 0 bases and J by 10 bases; unmatched bases: 8. CDR3 length: 17 amino acids. The CDR3 bases are TGCGCCAGCAGCCAAGACGCCAGACTAGCGGGAGGGCTGGAGCAGTTCTTC. Translated, it gives CASSQDARLAGGLEQFF.

This clonotype was recorded a few times. V and J are TRBV7-9 and TRBJ2-7; D may be TRBD1 or TRBD2 (5 bases each). Trimming stripped 2 bases from V and 1 base from J, with 15 bases between. The CDR3 is made up of 16 amino acids. Germline V CDR1 and CDR2: SEHNR, FQNEAQ (reference sequence). CDR3 sequence: CASSLMGTVRSYEQYF. The CDR3 nucleotides are TGTGCCAGCAGCTTAATGGGGACGGTCAGATCCTACGAGCAGTACTTC.

This clonotype was observed a few times. The chain uses TRBV23-1 and TRBJ2-7; 7 nucleotides line up with TRBD2. TRBV23-1 is an open reading frame, and its role is uncertain. The CDR3 contains 17 residues. Trimming at V came to 3 bases and at J to 7 bases, leaving 18 bases not matched to a gene. The CDR3 nucleotides are TGCGCCAGCAGTCACTCTGCCCCAGACCGCTTGGGAGGGGAGCAGTACTTC. Encoded protein: CASSHSAPDRLGGEQYF.

This clonotype was picked up a small number of times. This sequence joins TRBV4-1 and TRBJ2-7; no definite D call. The germline V and J ends were trimmed by 1 base and 2 bases, with 9 bases remaining between them. Germline values: CDR1 MGHRA, CDR2 YSYEKL. The CDR3 runs to 14 residues. The DNA for the CDR3 is TGCGCCAGCAGCCAAGTACCTCAGGCCTACGAGCAGTACTTC. It specifies CASSQVPQAYEQYF.

Notes on this clonotype: It may be a read error: a sequence one base away is much more abundant. V and J are TRBV19 and TRBJ2-1, with D tentatively TRBD2 (6 bases). Germline CDR1 is LNHDA and CDR2 is SQIVND (reference sequence). The CDR3 runs to 15 residues. Trimming stripped 5 bases from V and 4 bases from J, with 15 bases between. The CDR3 DNA reads as TGTGCCAGTAGTTTCCTAGGGCGGGATTACAATGAGCAGTTCTTC. It is translated as CASSFLGRDYNEQFF.

Only a few counts were recorded for this clonotype. The genes are TRBV27 and TRBJ2-5, with 13 bases identical to TRBD2. The germline gives CDR1 MNHEY, CDR2 SMNVEV (reference sequence). V lost 5 bases, J lost 5 bases, and 5 bases stayed unmatched. This CDR3 contains 15 residues. CDR3 region: CASSTGLAGKETQYF. CDR3 nucleotides: TGTGCCAGCAGTACGGGACTAGCGGGAAAGGAGACCCAGTACTTC.

The chain recombines TRBV28 with TRBJ2-7; 14 bases fit TRBD2. The length of the CDR3 is 14 residues. Trimming at V came to 7 bases and at J to 7 bases, leaving 6 bases not matched to a gene. CDR1 MDHEN and CDR2 SYDVKM come from the germline V gene. The CDR3 region is CASTPRTSGREQYF. The CDR3, as DNA: TGTGCCAGCACCCCAAGGACTAGCGGGAGGGAGCAGTACTTC.

This clonotype showed up many times. V is TRBV6-5 and J is TRBJ2-7; a weak D match, TRBD2 (7 bases). The length of the CDR3 is 15 residues. Germline V gene sequence: CDR1 MNHEY, CDR2 SVGAGI. The V and J ends lost 0 bases and 3 bases respectively, with 12 bases between them. In nucleotides, the CDR3 is TGTGCCAGCAGTTACTCGGGGGGGGCTGTCTACGAGCAGTACTTC. Translated: CASSYSGGAVYEQYF.

A note on this clonotype: At one end, the junction sequence differs from germline, possibly due to a read error. V and J are TRBV12-3 or TRBV12-4 and TRBJ2-2; TRBD2 might be the D (6 bases). This CDR3 region has 14 residues. The CDR3, as DNA: TGTGCCAGCAGCCGGGGCGGGAACACCGGGGGGCTGTTTTTT. It codes for CASSRGGNTGGLFF.

This clonotype occurred many times. The rearrangement uses TRBV6-1 and TRBJ2-7, with TRBD2 as a possible D gene (6 bases). Germline CDR1 is MNHNS and CDR2 is SASEGT. The CDR3 is made up of 14 amino acids. V gave up 4 bases and J gave up 2 bases, with 12 bases separating them. In nucleotides, the CDR3 is TGTGCCAGCAGTGTTGAGCGGGCCGCCTACGAGCAGTACTTC. Protein product: CASSVERAAYEQYF.

This clonotype has more than one count but fewer than ten. V gene TRBV20-1 combines with J gene TRBJ2-3; tentative D call: TRBD2 (7 bases). Trimming left V 0 bases short and J 1 base short, with 11 bases between. The CDR3 spans 15 residues. CDR1 and CDR2 (germline): DFQATT, SNEGSKA (reference sequence). CDR3 bases: TGCAGTGCTAGAGAAGGAGGGGGGGGCACAGATACGCAGTATTTT. As protein: CSAREGGGGTDTQYF.

Only a few counts were recorded for this clonotype. The rearrangement joins TRBV4-2 to TRBJ1-2; weak D call: TRBD1 (5 bases). Between the trimmed V and J ends, which lost 3 bases and 6 bases, there was a span of 14 bases. CDR1 and CDR2 from the germline V gene are LGHNA and YNFKEQ. The CDR3 spans 14 residues. The CDR3 spells CASSHYDRRDGYTF. In nucleotides, the CDR3 is TGTGCCAGCAGCCATTATGACAGAAGAGATGGCTACACCTTC.

This clonotype occurred many times. The chain couples TRBV12-5 to TRBJ1-1; no clear D gene. This CDR3 has 13 amino acids. V was clipped by 1 base and J by 4 bases, with 7 bases between them. Germline V lookup: CDR1 LGHNT, CDR2 FRNRAP. The CDR3 loop reads CASGLEGSTEAFF. Here the CDR3 DNA reads TGTGCTAGTGGTTTGGAGGGTAGCACTGAAGCTTTCTTT.